This T cell receptor beta chain emerged from a study of early T cells in non-severe SARS-CoV-2 infection. Study summary: The input, bulk RNA from unsorted whole blood, was sequenced, and chains were unpaired. Study-wide results and caveats: A preference for anti-spike CD8 responses marked VDJdb matching, which missed private and CD4 specificities.

Unique molecular identifiers were added to individual cDNA molecules. TCRdb itself ran the 5' RACE reads through MiXCR, one entry per CDR3 protein. The table includes about 21,000 distinct CDR3 sequences, approximately 5.7% detected once. About this clonotype itself: Its antigen is unidentified.

The CDR3 sequence is 16 residues long. CDR1 is LGHNA, CDR2 YSLEER, per germline. Trimming stripped 1 base from V and 5 bases from J, with 16 bases between. The sequence came from an adult who was a healthcare worker with PCR-confirmed SARS-CoV-2 infection or an uninfected control (not recorded which). The V and J genes are TRBV4-3 and TRBJ2-3; D may be TRBD2 (7 bases). The material sequenced was whole blood, taken at baseline. CDR3 loop: CASSQGRGGRGDTQYF. For the CDR3, the DNA is TGCGCCAGCAGCCAAGGGAGGGGGGGGCGAGGAGATACGCAGTATTTT.